The 22 T cell receptor beta chains listed next were all sequenced from one sample in a study of cytomegalovirus exposure and HLA in healthy donors. PCR involved 60 Vbeta and 13 Jbeta primers. Repertoires were generated with immunoSEQ multiplex PCR, while TCRdb's copy carries only in-frame clones and drops some. Among around 150,000 clones listed, approximately 81% were seen once. The specimen sequenced was PBMCs. The receptors stem from a man aged 18 to 30 in good health and CMV-seropositive.

The V call is TRBV13, the J call TRBJ2-7; 11 nucleotides align to TRBD2. Losses at the gene ends were 0 bases for V and 3 bases for J; bases not matched to a gene: 4. Per germline, CDR1 PRHDT and CDR2 FYEKMQ (reference sequence). CDR3 length: 16 residues. As DNA, the CDR3 is TGTGCCAGCAGCTTAGGAATAGCGGGGGGGCTCTACGAGCAGTACTTC. This sequence encodes CASSLGIAGGLYEQYF. The whole variable domain, filled in from reference TRBV13 and TRBJ2-7, reads AAGVIQSPRHLIKEKRETATLKCYPIPRHDTVYWYQQGPGQDPQFLISFYEKMQSDKGSIPDRFSAQQFSDYHSELNMSSLELGDSALYFCASSLGIAGGLYEQYFGPGTRLTVT.

V and J are TRBV6-1 and TRBJ2-5, with TRBD1 as a possible D gene (6 bases). This CDR3 region has 16 residues. Per the germline V gene, CDR1 is MNHNS and CDR2 is SASEGT. V lost 4 bases and J 5 bases, leaving 20 bases between the germline ends. The CDR3 spells CASSGIQGVYGETQYF. The DNA of the CDR3 is TGTGCCAGCAGTGGGATACAGGGAGTTTATGGGGAGACCCAGTACTTC.

The rearrangement joins TRBV9 to TRBJ2-1, with D perhaps matching TRBD2 (6 bases). Germline lookup yields CDR1 SGDLS and CDR2 YYNGEE. The CDR3 consists of 12 residues. Trimming removed 0 bases from V and 9 bases from J, with 7 bases in between. CDR3: CASSVEGLEQFF. The CDR3 coding sequence is TGTGCCAGCAGCGTAGAGGGACTTGAGCAGTTCTTC. The variable domain in full, completed from reference TRBV9 and TRBJ2-1, reads DSGVTQTPKHLITATGQRVTLRCSPRSGDLSVYWYQQSLDQGLQFLIQYYNGEERAKGNILERFSAQQFPDLHSELNLSSLELGDSALYFCASSVEGLEQFFGPGTRLTVL.

The chain joins TRBV6-4 to TRBJ2-1; TRBD1 matches 7 bases. V lost 4 bases to trimming and J lost 9 bases; unmatched junction nucleotides: 12. CDR1 is MRHNA and CDR2 is SNTAGT in the germline V gene. CDR3 size: 15 residues. Here the CDR3 reads CASSAEGGDSSEQFF. The CDR3, as DNA: TGTGCCAGCAGTGCTGAAGGGGGCGATTCGAGTGAGCAGTTCTTC.

J is TRBJ1-4 and V is TRBV15, with a tentative D call TRBD1 (5 bases). The CDR3 runs to 14 residues. Trimming cost V 8 bases and J 3 bases, with 13 bases left between them. From germline, CDR1 is LNHNV and CDR2 YYDKDF (reference sequence). The CDR3 spells CATATQGPNEKLFF. The CDR3 bases are TGTGCCACCGCGACGCAGGGCCCTAATGAAAAACTGTTTTTT.

The V and J genes are TRBV6-6 and TRBJ2-5; no definite D call. The V end was cut by 0 bases, the J end by 2 bases, with 7 bases between. This CDR3 region has 14 residues. Germline V lookup: CDR1 MNHNY, CDR2 SVGAGI (reference sequence). CDR3 sequence (DNA): TGTGCCAGCAGTTACTCGGAAGCGCAAGAGACCCAGTACTTC. Its translation: CASSYSEAQETQYF.

The chain carries TRBV5-1 and TRBJ2-7; maybe TRBD1 (5 bases). There are 13 residues in the CDR3. Germline CDR1 SGHRS, CDR2 YFSETQ. V was pared by 0 bases and J by 3 bases, with 7 bases between. CDR3 coding DNA: TGCGCCAGCAGCTTGGGACAGAACTACGAGCAGTACTTC. It specifies CASSLGQNYEQYF.

The CDR3 here is CASASGSTINQPQHF. The CDR3 DNA is TGTGCCAGTGCCTCCGGGTCGACCATCAATCAGCCCCAGCATTTT. The genes are TRBV19 and TRBJ1-5, with no clear D. The germline V gene has CDR1 LNHDA and CDR2 SQIVND (reference sequence). The CDR3 is made up of 15 amino acids. The V gene lost 8 bases and the J gene lost 3 bases, with 17 bases spanning the gap.

This clone came up a few times. The rearrangement uses TRBV19 and TRBJ2-7, with D perhaps TRBD1 (6 bases). The CDR3 totals 15 residues. Germline loops: CDR1 LNHDA, CDR2 SQIVND (reference sequence). The V gene lost 1 base and the J gene lost 4 bases, with 14 bases spanning the gap. CDR3 DNA sequence: TGTGCCAGTAGTATAGCAACAGGGTCTACGTACGAGCAGTACTTC. Residues: CASSIATGSTYEQYF.

This chain connects TRBV18 to TRBJ1-3; D gene unclear. The CDR3 has 16 residues. From germline, CDR1 is KGHSH and CDR2 LQKENI. The V end was cut by 3 bases, the J end by 3 bases, with 15 bases between. CDR3: CASSPPVAANGNTIYF. In nucleotides, the CDR3 is TGTGCCAGCTCACCCCCCGTCGCGGCAAATGGAAACACCATATATTTT. Together with reference TRBV18 and TRBJ1-3, the CDR3 gives the full variable domain: NAGVMQNPRHLVRRRGQEARLRCSPMKGHSHVYWYRQLPEEGLKFMVYLQKENIIDESGMPKERFSAEFPKEGPSILRIQQVVRGDSAAYFCASSPPVAANGNTIYFGEGSWLTVV.

The chain is built from TRBV4-1 and TRBJ1-1; D unclear. V lost 1 base and J lost 1, with 7 bases in between. The length of the CDR3 is 14 residues. CDR1 is MGHRA, CDR2 YSYEKL, per germline. The CDR3 is CASSQGQRNTEAFF. The CDR3 DNA follows: TGCGCCAGCAGCCAAGGTCAGCGGAACACTGAAGCTTTCTTT.

The V and J genes are TRBV6-5 and TRBJ2-3, with D possibly matching TRBD2 (6 bases). Per germline, CDR1 MNHEY and CDR2 SVGAGI. The V and J ends lost 6 bases and 0 bases respectively, with 10 bases between them. The CDR3 totals 14 residues. The CDR3 loop is CASRLSGSTDTQYF. CDR3 DNA sequence: TGTGCCAGCAGACTGAGCGGGAGCACAGATACGCAGTATTTT.

The chain joins TRBV2 to TRBJ1-1; D is ambiguous. V lost 7 bases and J lost 6, with 12 bases in between. Germline values: CDR1 SNHLY, CDR2 FYNNEI. This CDR3 region has 12 residues. CDR3 coding DNA: TGTGCCAGCACCCTAGGTCTACCTGAAGCTTTCTTT. The encoded protein is CASTLGLPEAFF.

Concerning this clone itself: A junction boundary mismatches the germline segment, possibly from a read error. The chain combines TRBV5-8 with TRBJ2-4, with D unclear. The V gene's germline CDR1 is SGHTS and CDR2 YDEGEE. CDR3 length: 12 residues. Written as DNA, the CDR3 is TGTGCCAGCAGCTTGGACCAAAACAGTCAGTACTTC. Encoded protein: CASSLDQNSQYF.

In this sample, this clone turned up a few times. This rearrangement joins TRBV4-1 to TRBJ1-1, with D hard to call. The germline V and J ends were trimmed by 0 bases and 1 base, with 6 bases remaining between them. Germline V gene sequence: CDR1 MGHRA, CDR2 YSYEKL. The length of the CDR3 is 14 residues. CDR3 bases: TGCGCCAGCAGCCAAGAACGGAGGAACACTGAAGCTTTCTTT. Amino acids: CASSQERRNTEAFF.

The J gene is TRBJ2-1, the V gene TRBV7-6, with TRBD2 identical over 9 bases. This CDR3 comprises 18 residues. Germline CDR1 reads SGHVS; CDR2 reads FNYEAQ. V lost 3 bases to trimming and J lost 8 bases; unmatched junction nucleotides: 17. The DNA of the CDR3 is TGTGCCAGCAGCTTGTCGTCGAGCGGGGGGATCCCGATCGATGAGCAGTTCTTC. Translating gives CASSLSSSGGIPIDEQFF.

The chain combines TRBV5-1 with TRBJ1-2, with 9 bases lining up with TRBD1. CDR3 length: 13 amino acids. J lost 4 bases, V lost 4 bases, and 2 bases had no gene match. The germline V gene has CDR1 SGHRS and CDR2 YFSETQ. CDR3 coding DNA: TGCGCCAGCAGCCTGGACAGGGGCTATGGCTACACCTTC. This encodes CASSLDRGYGYTF.

CDR3 protein: CASSESRTSSYEQYF. The CDR3 nucleotides read TGTGCCAGCAGTGAATCCCGGACATCTTCCTACGAGCAGTACTTC. This rearrangement joins TRBV25-1 to TRBJ2-7; D is perhaps TRBD1 (5 bases). The CDR3 contains 15 residues. The V end was cut by 1 base, the J end by 1 base, with 11 bases between. The germline V gene has CDR1 MGHDK and CDR2 SYGVNS.

This chain links TRBV5-8 with TRBJ2-1; 8 positions agree with TRBD2. This CDR3 spans 16 amino acids. CDR1 and CDR2 (germline): SGHTS, YDEGEE. The V and J ends lost 5 bases and 1 base, in that order; junction bases with no gene match: 8. The DNA of the CDR3 is TGTGCCAGCAGGGGGAGCGGGGGAGTTTCCTACAATGAGCAGTTCTTC. It encodes CASRGSGGVSYNEQFF. Full variable domain (missing parts from reference TRBV5-8 and TRBJ2-1): EAGVTQSPTHLIKTRGQQATLRCSPISGHTSVYWYQQALGLGLQFLLWYDEGEERNRGNFPPRFSGRQFPNYSSELNVNALELEDSALYLCASRGSGGVSYNEQFFGPGTRLTVL.

CDR3: CASSQGGLMNTEAFF. The CDR3 DNA is TGCGCCAGCAGCCAGGGGGGGTTAATGAACACTGAAGCTTTCTTT. The chain combines TRBV4-3 with TRBJ1-1; D might be TRBD1 (5 bases). The CDR3 has 15 residues. Trimming removed 3 bases at V and 0 bases at J, with 11 bases between. Germline-derived CDR1 and CDR2 are LGHNA and YSLEER.

The chain employs TRBV5-6 and TRBJ2-1; 8 bases match TRBD1. Germline CDR1 SGHDT, CDR2 YYEEEE. The CDR3 contains 15 residues. Trimming at V came to 2 bases and at J to 4 bases, leaving 5 bases not matched to a gene. CDR3 sequence: CASSFGTGPYNEQFF. DNA for the CDR3: TGTGCCAGCAGCTTCGGGACAGGCCCATACAATGAGCAGTTCTTC.

The chain joins TRBV4-3 to TRBJ1-1; 8 bases match TRBD1. CDR1 and CDR2 (germline): LGHNA, YSLEER. The CDR3 is 15 residues long. V shed 0 bases and J 6 bases; nucleotides not matched to a gene: 6. The CDR3 protein is CASSQEYRGYAEAFF. The CDR3 DNA reads TGCGCCAGCAGCCAAGAGTACAGGGGGTACGCTGAAGCTTTCTTT.